This TCR beta chain was captured in a study of post-analysis software for immune sequencing data. Whole-study context: Patients with relapsing-remitting, secondary progressive and progressive-relapsing multiple sclerosis courses were all represented.

Unique molecular identifiers were carried by the TCR beta cDNA libraries. T cells numbering about 0.9 to 10 million yielded cDNA molecules that totaled roughly 0.5 million. One entry per CDR3 protein results from TCRdb running MiXCR on the PCR reads. The sample yields about 770,000 distinct CDR3 sequences, about 45% seen once. The study, taken as a whole, reports: TRBV5-6, TRBV5-1 and TRBV20-1 were among four or five TRBV segments more frequent in patients than controls. Normalized Chao1 diversity was significantly reduced in patients versus controls. Under the F measure, samples that were prepared in one batch clustered strongly together.

This clonotype was seen only a few times. Its antigen is unidentified. The CDR3 runs to 13 residues. Germline CDR1 and CDR2: MNHEY and SVGAGI. The source is a girl aged 5-17 years with multiple sclerosis. The rearrangement uses TRBV6-5 and TRBJ2-4; D is possibly TRBD2 (6 bases). The DNA end lines up better with TRBJ2-7; the J call may be wrong. The sample taken for sequencing was blood. The DNA of the CDR3 is TGTGCCAGCTCTAGCGAAGGGTCCTACGAGCAGTACTTC. The encoded protein is CASSSEGSYEQYF.